The present TCR beta chain was sequenced within a study of T cells in tuberculosis. Germline V gives CDR1 MDHEN, CDR2 SYDVKM. CDR3 length equals 13 residues. Deletions cut 2 bases from V and 8 bases from J, with 12 bases between. The protocol was immunoSEQ multiplex PCR, while the TCRdb copy is restricted to in-frame clones and leaves out a portion. The sample shows approximately 40,000 clones, approximately 93% of them seen only once. The time point here: new active TB diagnosis, blood taken before or within 7 days of starting treatment. This receptor was taken from an adult with tuberculosis. The chain carries TRBV28 and TRBJ1-1, with TRBD1 as a possible D gene (5 bases). This sample comprised PBMCs, obtained at tuberculosis diagnosis. The CDR3 bases are TGTGCCAGCAGTTTACGGGGGAATTCGGAAGCTTTCTTT. This translates into CASSLRGNSEAFF.